This T cell receptor (beta chain) was captured in a study of tumor-infiltrating lymphocytes in localized non-small cell lung cancer. Sequencing used immunoSEQ multiplex PCR; TCRdb keeps in-frame clones, though not all of them. The repertoire holds 12,000 or so clones, with roughly 79% as singletons. General study findings and limits: TCRbeta sequencing showed higher T cell infiltration in tumors than uninvolved lung.

As for this clone: Its antigen is not known.

Germline CDR1 SNHLY, CDR2 FYNNEI. The CDR3 spans 11 residues. V was cut by 4 bases and J by 4 bases, with 2 bases left in between. The chain carries TRBV2 and TRBJ2-1, with D unresolved. The clonotype comes from a human donor with non-small cell lung cancer. The sample comprised lung tumor tissue. The CDR3 nucleotides are TGTGCCAGCAGTGGGTACAATGAGCAGTTCTTC. It is translated as CASSGYNEQFF.